This is a list of T cell receptor beta chains from one sample in a study of blood T cells in healthy people across ages. TCRdb independently ran MiXCR on the 5' RACE reads; one entry per CDR3 protein. The table lists some 860,000 distinct CDR3 sequences, roughly three fifths of them singletons. Sequenced material: blood. These receptors were obtained from a man aged 35-49 years in good health. CDR3s include the opening cysteine and the closing phenylalanine or tryptophan. Fields, in order: D gene, V gene, J gene, clone size, CDR3 DNA, CDR3 protein. The D gene is left open where the match is weak. The size entry is marked missing in some rows and otherwise reads once, few, many or a size class.

TRBD2	TRBV6-4	TRBJ2-7	NA	TGTGCCAGCAGTGACCCGACTAGCGGTATCAATGAGCAGTACTTC	CASSDPTSGINEQYF
NA	TRBV7-9	TRBJ1-5	NA	TGTGCCAGCAGCTTGGGCGCTGAGGGCGGGCAGCCCCAGCATTTT	CASSLGAEGGQPQHF
TRBD2	TRBV6-2/TRBV6-3	TRBJ2-7	few	TGTGCCAGCAGTTACCCCGGGCGTAGCGGGACCTACGAGCAGTACTTC	CASSYPGRSGTYEQYF
TRBD2	TRBV28	TRBJ2-5	NA	TGTGGGGTAATAGCGGGAGGGGAGACCCAGTACTTC	CGVIAGGETQYF
TRBD2	TRBV28	TRBJ2-1	few	TGTGCCAGCAGTGCAATAACTAGCGGGAGCTACAATGAGCAGTTCTTC	CASSAITSGSYNEQFF
NA	TRBV9	TRBJ2-7	NA	TGTGCCAGCAGCGGAGGACCGGGGCAAGCCTACGAGCAGTACTTC	CASSGGPGQAYEQYF
TRBD2	TRBV28	TRBJ2-5	NA	TGTGCCAGCAGTCGGGGCGGGGGGCTGCAAGAGACCCAGTACTTC	CASSRGGGLQETQYF
NA	TRBV5-1	TRBJ2-7	NA	TGCGCCAGCAGCTTGGGGGACACCGGAAGGGTTGAGCAGTACTTC	CASSLGDTGRVEQYF
NA	TRBV6-5	TRBJ1-6	NA	TGTGCCAGCAGACAAACAGGGATTCCTTCACCCCTCCACTTT	CASRQTGIPSPLHF
NA	TRBV29-1	TRBJ2-1	NA	TGCAGCGTGACGTTGTGGGAGCAGTTCTTC	CSVTLWEQFF
NA	TRBV5-1	TRBJ2-3	NA	TGCGCCAGCAGCTTGGTGCCGACACCAGCACTTAGCACAGATACGCAGTATTTT	CASSLVPTPALSTDTQYF
TRBD2	TRBV11-1	TRBJ2-7	NA	TGTGCCAGCAGCTTAGGGACTAGCGGAAATGAGCAGTACTTC	CASSLGTSGNEQYF
TRBD2	TRBV28	TRBJ2-7	NA	TGTGCCAGCAGCTCCGGACCGCCGGGACTAGCGGGCGCCGACTACGAGCAGTACTTC	CASSSGPPGLAGADYEQYF
NA	TRBV29-1	TRBJ1-1	NA	TGCAGCGTTGGAGCGTTAGGGGAAGCTTTCTTT	CSVGALGEAFF
TRBD1	TRBV14	TRBJ2-5	NA	TGTGCCAGCAGCCCCCCCTGGACAGGGGACTATATGCTGGAGACCCAGTACTTC	CASSPPWTGDYMLETQYF
TRBD1	TRBV15	TRBJ1-1	NA	TGTGCCACCAGCAGCAACAGGGGGCTCACTGAAGCTTTCTTT	CATSSNRGLTEAFF
NA	TRBV9	TRBJ2-3	NA	TGTGCCAGCAGCAACCGGGACTCTGCTGGTACGCAGTATTTT	CASSNRDSAGTQYF
TRBD1	TRBV6-2/TRBV6-3	TRBJ1-6	NA	TGTGCCAGCAGTTACGCCCGGACAGGGGGAAATTCACCCCTCCACTTT	CASSYARTGGNSPLHF
NA	TRBV15	TRBJ1-2	NA	TGTGCCACCAGCAGAGATCCGACGGGCTATGGCTACACCTTC	CATSRDPTGYGYTF
TRBD2	TRBV4-3	TRBJ2-3	NA	TGCGCCAGCAGCTTTAATAGCGGGAGGACAGATACGCAGTATTTT	CASSFNSGRTDTQYF
TRBD2	TRBV20-1	TRBJ2-1	few	TGCAGTGCCAGTTTACGGGGGGTTATTGATGAGCAGTTCTTC	CSASLRGVIDEQFF
TRBD2	TRBV24-1	TRBJ2-4	few	TGTGCCACCAGTGAGAACACTCGGGGGGGCATTCAGTACTTC	CATSENTRGGIQYF
NA	TRBV7-2	TRBJ2-5	NA	TGTGCCAGCAGCGAAAGTGGGGAAGAGACCCAGTACTTC	CASSESGEETQYF
NA	TRBV29-1	TRBJ2-5	many	TGCAGCGTTGTGGAGCTGGAAGAGACCCAGTACTTC	CSVVELEETQYF
NA	TRBV5-1	TRBJ2-1	NA	TGCGCCAGCAGCTTGCCGGGAGCCAACTACAATGAGCAGTTCTTC	CASSLPGANYNEQFF
TRBD1	TRBV7-2	TRBJ2-7	NA	TGTGCCAGCAGCTATGCCGGGACAGTCGACAATGAGCAGTACTTC	CASSYAGTVDNEQYF
TRBD2	TRBV4-2	TRBJ2-3	NA	TGTGCCAGCAGCCAAGAAGGACTAGCGGGACCAGATACGCAGTATTTT	CASSQEGLAGPDTQYF
TRBD2	TRBV25-1	TRBJ2-3	NA	TGTGCCAGCAGTGGCCGAACTAGCGGGAGAGCCACAGATACGCAGTATTTT	CASSGRTSGRATDTQYF
NA	TRBV29-1	TRBJ2-7	NA	TGCGGAGCAGGCGGTTCCTACGAGCAGTACTTC	CGAGGSYEQYF